Shown below are 13 T cell receptor beta chains from a single sample sequenced in a study of regulatory T cells in long-lasting Graves disease (dated by TCRdb to the early 2020s). Library prep was done by multiplex PCR. Instrument used: Illumina HiSeq 4000. TCR beta libraries were built with iRepertoire HTBI primers and Arm-PCR amplification of CDR3 regions. TCRdb passed the public sequencing reads through fastp at Q25 and MiXCR, retaining productive beta sequences. Entries are consolidated by CDR3 protein sequence, retaining the most common genes and DNA. For this sample there are 400,000 to 600,000 distinct CDR3 sequences; around a fifth appear just once. 7% to 9% of the sample is held by the ten biggest clonotypes. Explained via the paper, the time point label denotes: persistent/refractory GD, antithyroid drugs over 5 years with positive TRAb. For both TCR sequencing and RNA sequencing, RNA was extracted from PBMCs in TRIzol.

This specimen consisted of peripheral blood mononuclear cells (PBMCs), obtained when the disease was refractory, from a patient treated with antithyroid drugs. Receptors originate from a female donor with Graves disease.

This clonotype was observed many times. The chain has TRBV7-8 and TRBJ2-5; 8 nucleotides line up with TRBD1. CDR1 is SGHVS and CDR2 is FQNEAQ in the germline V gene. This CDR3 comprises 15 residues. J gave up 5 bases and V 1 base, and 6 bases lay outside the gene matches. CDR3 amino acids: CASSLVRGRGETQYF. The CDR3 DNA follows: TGTGCCAGCAGCTTAGTCAGGGGGCGGGGTGAGACCCAGTACTTC.

This clonotype was picked up a small number of times. This chain joins TRBV18 and TRBJ1-2; 7 bases agree with TRBD1. With V trimmed by 5 bases and J by 3 bases, 3 bases remained unmatched. CDR1 and CDR2 from the germline V gene are KGHSH and LQKENI. The CDR3 contains 13 residues. CDR3 loop: CASSSDRDYGYTF. The CDR3 DNA sequence: TGTGCCAGCTCATCAGACAGGGACTATGGCTACACCTTC.

The gene calls are TRBV4-1 and TRBJ1-1; D not resolved. This CDR3 is built from 15 residues. CDR1 is MGHRA and CDR2 is YSYEKL in the germline V gene. The ends were cut back, 4 bases at V and 2 bases at J, with 14 bases in the middle. For the CDR3, the DNA is TGCGCCAGCAGCCCTTATGGAATTGTCAACACTGAAGCTTTCTTT. It specifies CASSPYGIVNTEAFF.

This clonotype was seen at least ten times. The rearrangement links TRBV2 to TRBJ2-7; TRBD1 matches at 9 bases. Germline V gene sequence: CDR1 SNHLY, CDR2 FYNNEI. V was pared by 2 bases and J by 0 bases, with 8 bases of the junction left unmatched. This CDR3 region has 17 residues. This CDR3 is CASSEYWTGEHSYEQYF. The CDR3 nucleotides read TGTGCCAGCAGTGAATACTGGACAGGGGAACACTCCTACGAGCAGTACTTC.

This rearrangement joins TRBV29-1 to TRBJ1-5; no reliable D call. The CDR3 is made up of 14 amino acids. The germline CDR1 and CDR2 sequences are SQVTM and ANQGSEA. V lost 6 bases to trimming and J lost 0 bases, with 12 bases between them. The CDR3 region has the DNA TGCAGCGTGCAGGAATTTGATAGCAATCAGCCCCAGCATTTT. This encodes CSVQEFDSNQPQHF.

This clonotype was picked up a small number of times. The chain recombines TRBV6-2 or TRBV6-3 with TRBJ2-3, with D possibly being TRBD2 (6 bases). The CDR3 covers 16 residues. The V gene's germline CDR1 is MNHEY and CDR2 SVGEGT. Trimming took 5 bases from V and 0 from J, leaving 15 bases between them. CDR3 DNA sequence: TGTGCCAGCAGTCCCCTGACCGGGGGTAGCACAGATACGCAGTATTTT. It encodes CASSPLTGGSTDTQYF.

In this sample, this clonotype turned up a few times. This rearrangement joins TRBV4-3 to TRBJ1-6; no definite D call. Trimming removed 3 bases at V and 7 bases at J, with 10 bases between. CDR1 is LGHNA, CDR2 YSLEER, per germline. The CDR3 has 14 amino acids. The CDR3: CASSQKGSNSPLHF. The DNA for the CDR3 is TGCGCCAGCAGCCAGAAGGGTAGCAATTCACCCCTCCACTTT.

V is TRBV2 and J is TRBJ1-1; D ambiguous. The CDR3 sequence is 17 residues long. The germline V gene has CDR1 SNHLY and CDR2 FYNNEI. V dropped 6 bases and J dropped 0 bases, with 20 bases sitting between them. CDR3: CASSPKVGRTLNTEAFF. The CDR3 DNA is TGTGCCAGCAGCCCCAAGGTCGGCAGAACCCTGAACACTGAAGCTTTCTTT.

This clonotype turned up a few times. This CDR3 is missing its conserved last phenylalanine or tryptophan, likely due to a read error. The V and J genes are TRBV24-1 and TRBJ2-3, with D possibly matching TRBD2 (6 bases). This CDR3 spans 14 amino acids. V was shortened by 8 bases and J by 0 bases, with 11 bases between the two germline ends. Germline CDR1 reads KGHDR; CDR2 reads SFDVKD. In DNA, the CDR3 is TGTGCCACCAACCGGGACTCTAGCACAGATACGCAGTATCTT. This translates into CATNRDSSTDTQYL.

This clonotype has ten or more counts. The chain recombines TRBV28 with TRBJ1-5; D is uncertain. The CDR3 length is 13 residues. The V end was cut by 6 bases, the J end by 4 bases, with 10 bases between. The V gene's germline CDR1 is MDHEN and CDR2 SYDVKM. The DNA of the CDR3 is TGTGCCAGCAGCCGGACGGTGAATCAGCCCCAGCATTTT. This codes for CASSRTVNQPQHF. Full variable domain (remainder filled in from reference TRBV28 and TRBJ1-5): DVKVTQSSRYLVKRTGEKVFLECVQDMDHENMFWYRQDPGLGLRLIYFSYDVKMKEKGDIPEGYSVSREKKERFSLILESASTNQTSMYLCASSRTVNQPQHFGDGTRLSIL.

This clonotype was seen ten or more times. The limits of the CDR3 on the DNA are not certain, so only TCRdb's listed CDR3 is given. The rearrangement uses TRBV28 and TRBJ1-1. Per the germline V gene, CDR1 is MDHEN and CDR2 is SYDVKM. The CDR3 is made up of 14 amino acids, end residues included. The CDR3 sequence: CASSSSGWNTEAFF.

As concerns this clonotype: Possible read error: a much larger clone is one base away. The chain recombines TRBV9 with TRBJ2-2, with D maybe TRBD1 (5 bases). The length of the CDR3 is 14 residues. CDR1 SGDLS and CDR2 YYNGEE come from the germline V gene. Trimming shortened V by 4 bases and J by 1 base, and 8 bases separated the two germline ends. This chain's CDR3 is CASSSRGNTGELFF. CDR3 nucleotide sequence: TGTGCCAGCAGCTCAAGGGGGAACACCGGGGAGCTGTTTTTT.

V gene TRBV12-3 or TRBV12-4 combines with J gene TRBJ2-7, with 8 bases lining up with TRBD1. V shed 6 bases and J 2 bases; nucleotides not matched to a gene: 12. The CDR3 has 16 residues. For the CDR3, the DNA is TGTGCCAGCAGCCAAGAGTGGGCAGGGGGCACCTACGAGCAGTACTTC. Protein sequence: CASSQEWAGGTYEQYF.